This TCR beta chain appears in the sequencing data of a study of shared clonotypes between healthy human individuals. CDR3 length equals 19 residues. V lost 1 base and J lost 2, with 21 bases in between. From germline, CDR1 is SGHDN and CDR2 FVKESK. Libraries were prepared by immunoSEQ multiplex PCR; TCRdb keeps only in-frame clonotypes and omits some of them. The table shows nearly 750,000 clones, with 55% to 75% occurring only once. The chain is built from TRBV14 and TRBJ1-3, with D possibly being TRBD1 (5 bases). Material: memory CD4+ T cells sorted from blood. Regarding subset: CD45RA-negative fraction. The sequence was collected from a woman in her thirties in good health. CDR3 protein: CASSQARPPGLITGNTIYF. CDR3 sequence (DNA): TGTGCCAGCAGCCAAGCCCGTCCTCCGGGACTGATTACTGGAAACACCATATATTTT.